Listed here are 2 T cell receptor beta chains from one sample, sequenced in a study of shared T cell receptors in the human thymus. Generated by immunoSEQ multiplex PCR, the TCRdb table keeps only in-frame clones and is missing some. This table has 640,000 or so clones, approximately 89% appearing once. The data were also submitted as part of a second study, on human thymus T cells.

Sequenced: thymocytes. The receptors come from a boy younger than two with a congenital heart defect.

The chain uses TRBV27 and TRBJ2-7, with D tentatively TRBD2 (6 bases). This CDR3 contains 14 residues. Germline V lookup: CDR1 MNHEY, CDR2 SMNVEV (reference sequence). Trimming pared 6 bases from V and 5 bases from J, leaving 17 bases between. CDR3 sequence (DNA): TGTGCCAGCAGCCCCTGTCGGGAGCACGACGAGCAGTACTTC. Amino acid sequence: CASSPCREHDEQYF.

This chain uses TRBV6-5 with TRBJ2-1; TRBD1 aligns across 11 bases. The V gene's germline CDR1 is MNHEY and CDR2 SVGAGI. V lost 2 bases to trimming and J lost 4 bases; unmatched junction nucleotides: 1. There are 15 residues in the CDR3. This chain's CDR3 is CASSYGQGAYNEQFF. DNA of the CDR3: TGTGCCAGCAGTTACGGACAGGGGGCTTACAATGAGCAGTTCTTC.